Listed here is a single T cell receptor beta chain. What it binds is not known. This entry is derived from a study of cytomegalovirus exposure and HLA in healthy donors. Study summary: Earlier findings included roughly 100 million unique TCR beta sequences obtained from some 180 million T cells. Broader study findings: Specificity of a few CMV-associated chains for CMV antigens was verified in vitro.

Trimming at V came to 11 bases and at J to 7 bases, leaving 7 bases not matched to a gene. Germline lookup yields CDR1 LNHDA and CDR2 SQIVND (reference sequence). The CDR3 is 11 residues long. 13 Jbeta primers and 60 Vbeta primers were used for the PCR. Per the original methods: A follow-up analysis tallied tens of millions of unique TCR beta chains, 8.5 million to 14 million shared. Some clones are missing from TCRdb's copy, which holds only in-frame ones; the method was immunoSEQ multiplex PCR. V, J and clone size reflect that table, while D and trimming were determined from the DNA. The sample lists some 150,000 clones; approximately 78% were seen once.

The chain has TRBV19 and TRBJ2-7, with 8 bases that match TRBD2. Sequenced material: PBMCs. This TCR came from a woman between 18 and 30 years old in good health and CMV-seronegative. CDR3 in amino acids: CAAGRGFEQYF. The CDR3 nucleotides are TGTGCCGCCGGGAGGGGGTTTGAGCAGTACTTC.